This T cell receptor beta chain originates from a study of T cell responses to AZD1222 COVID-19 vaccine. Study details: Second doses that came at about 4 or about 12 weeks were put together.

General study findings and limits: AZD1222 recipients seropositive at baseline numbered only five to seven. None of the repertoires were sampled until the peak T cell response had passed.

Only in-frame clones appear in the TCRdb table, and some are missing; sequencing was by immunoSEQ multiplex PCR. The repertoire consists of 250,000 or so clones, with roughly 93% occurring once and the leading ten covering roughly 0.6%. Trimming pared 2 bases from V and 1 base from J, leaving 9 bases between. The CDR3 is made up of 14 amino acids. Germline values: CDR1 MNHEY, CDR2 SVGAGI. About this clone itself: What it binds is unknown.

The specimen was peripheral blood, collected on day 0 of AZD1222 vaccination. This chain uses TRBV6-5 with TRBJ2-7, with D possibly TRBD1 on 6 matching bases. This TCR came from an adult in good health. CDR3 amino acids: CASSYADRSYEQYF. CDR3 DNA: TGTGCCAGCAGTTACGCAGACAGGTCCTACGAGCAGTACTTC.